These T cell receptor beta chains were read from a single sample in a study of monozygotic twins with inflammatory bowel disease. From the 5' RACE reads, TCRdb lists one entry per CDR3 protein and no DNA. Its listing shows some 450,000 distinct CDR3 sequences. The sequenced sample was blood. Receptors originate from a human donor with ulcerative colitis or Crohn's disease, or a healthy co-twin of an affected twin (not recorded which). CDR3s include the opening cysteine and the closing phenylalanine or tryptophan. Fields, in order: CDR3 protein, J gene, CDR3 length, V gene.

CDR3: CASSLRTGSLSYEQYF
J: TRBJ2-7
length: 16
V: TRBV7-2

CDR3: CASSLELTGELFF
J: TRBJ2-2
length: 13
V: TRBV5-1

CDR3: CASSRQNSYEQYF
J: TRBJ2-7
length: 13
V: TRBV5-1

CDR3: CAIGPREAETQYF
J: TRBJ2-5
length: 13
V: TRBV10-3

CDR3: CSASGLAGPNNEQFF
J: TRBJ2-1
length: 15
V: TRBV20-1

CDR3: CASSLNSPGSGANVLTF
J: TRBJ2-6
length: 17
V: TRBV5-6

CDR3: CATLEGTGNTIYF
J: TRBJ1-3
length: 13
V: TRBV6-5

CDR3: CSASMLTLRNTEAFF
J: TRBJ1-1
length: 15
V: TRBV20-1

CDR3: CAISEEVGSQSPFF
J: TRBJ2-1
length: 14
V: TRBV10-3

CDR3: CASSSGQIGNTIYF
J: TRBJ1-3
length: 14
V: TRBV5-4

CDR3: CASSLGPGTEAFF
J: TRBJ1-1
length: 13
V: TRBV12-3/TRBV12-4

CDR3: CASSFPGSNYGYTF
J: TRBJ1-2
length: 14
V: TRBV7-2

CDR3: CASSNPGENEKLFF
J: TRBJ1-4
length: 14
V: TRBV19

CDR3: CASTSWGDSNQPQHF
J: TRBJ1-5
length: 15
V: TRBV5-6

CDR3: CASSPREGADYGYTF
J: TRBJ1-2
length: 15
V: TRBV4-1

CDR3: CASSYYGNQETQYF
J: TRBJ2-5
length: 14
V: TRBV6-2/TRBV6-3

CDR3: CASSFTGGDTGELFF
J: TRBJ2-2
length: 15
V: TRBV5-1

CDR3: CASSPPHNTGELFF
J: TRBJ2-2
length: 14
V: TRBV4-1

CDR3: CASSSIGQEETQYF
J: TRBJ2-5
length: 14
V: TRBV7-6

CDR3: CATSREQGMAYEQYF
J: TRBJ2-7
length: 15
V: TRBV15

CDR3: CASSLLGGEGTNEKLFF
J: TRBJ1-4
length: 17
V: TRBV7-6

CDR3: CSAGSGHQPQHF
J: TRBJ1-5
length: 12
V: TRBV20-1

CDR3: CASSFQGLGNTEAFF
J: TRBJ1-1
length: 15
V: TRBV5-8

CDR3: CASSLEVAGVYEQYF
J: TRBJ2-7
length: 15
V: TRBV7-2

CDR3: CAWSSTVGGYQPQHF
J: TRBJ1-5
length: 15
V: TRBV30

CDR3: CASSHGGGGNYGYTF
J: TRBJ1-2
length: 15
V: TRBV3-1

CDR3: CASSLFLAADTQYF
J: TRBJ2-3
length: 14
V: TRBV5-6

CDR3: CASSLSVNNSPLHF
J: TRBJ1-6
length: 14
V: TRBV7-9

CDR3: CASSMSGAGELFF
J: TRBJ2-2
length: 13
V: TRBV19

CDR3: CSAGDRAEKLFF
J: TRBJ1-4
length: 12
V: TRBV29-1

CDR3: CASKGAGGPGEQFF
J: TRBJ2-1
length: 14
V: TRBV28

CDR3: CASSDPTGTDEQYF
J: TRBJ2-7
length: 14
V: TRBV25-1

CDR3: CASSIDRRQGSNTEAFF
J: TRBJ1-1
length: 17
V: TRBV19

CDR3: CASSFSSSGGGTYEQYF
J: TRBJ2-7
length: 17
V: TRBV7-9

CDR3: CASSWGGGPSEQYF
J: TRBJ2-7
length: 14
V: TRBV5-1